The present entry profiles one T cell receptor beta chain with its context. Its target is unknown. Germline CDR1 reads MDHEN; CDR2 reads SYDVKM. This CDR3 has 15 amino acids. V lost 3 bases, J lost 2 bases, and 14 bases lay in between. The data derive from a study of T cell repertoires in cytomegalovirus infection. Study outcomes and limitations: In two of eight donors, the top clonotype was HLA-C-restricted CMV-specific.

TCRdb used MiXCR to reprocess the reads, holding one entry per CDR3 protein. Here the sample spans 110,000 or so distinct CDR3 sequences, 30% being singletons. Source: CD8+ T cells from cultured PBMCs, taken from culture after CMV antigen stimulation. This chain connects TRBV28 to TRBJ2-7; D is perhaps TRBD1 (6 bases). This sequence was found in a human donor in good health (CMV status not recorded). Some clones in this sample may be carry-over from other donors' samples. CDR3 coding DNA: TGTGCCAGCAGTTTGCGGCAGGGGATTGCCTACGAGCAGTACTTC. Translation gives CASSLRQGIAYEQYF.